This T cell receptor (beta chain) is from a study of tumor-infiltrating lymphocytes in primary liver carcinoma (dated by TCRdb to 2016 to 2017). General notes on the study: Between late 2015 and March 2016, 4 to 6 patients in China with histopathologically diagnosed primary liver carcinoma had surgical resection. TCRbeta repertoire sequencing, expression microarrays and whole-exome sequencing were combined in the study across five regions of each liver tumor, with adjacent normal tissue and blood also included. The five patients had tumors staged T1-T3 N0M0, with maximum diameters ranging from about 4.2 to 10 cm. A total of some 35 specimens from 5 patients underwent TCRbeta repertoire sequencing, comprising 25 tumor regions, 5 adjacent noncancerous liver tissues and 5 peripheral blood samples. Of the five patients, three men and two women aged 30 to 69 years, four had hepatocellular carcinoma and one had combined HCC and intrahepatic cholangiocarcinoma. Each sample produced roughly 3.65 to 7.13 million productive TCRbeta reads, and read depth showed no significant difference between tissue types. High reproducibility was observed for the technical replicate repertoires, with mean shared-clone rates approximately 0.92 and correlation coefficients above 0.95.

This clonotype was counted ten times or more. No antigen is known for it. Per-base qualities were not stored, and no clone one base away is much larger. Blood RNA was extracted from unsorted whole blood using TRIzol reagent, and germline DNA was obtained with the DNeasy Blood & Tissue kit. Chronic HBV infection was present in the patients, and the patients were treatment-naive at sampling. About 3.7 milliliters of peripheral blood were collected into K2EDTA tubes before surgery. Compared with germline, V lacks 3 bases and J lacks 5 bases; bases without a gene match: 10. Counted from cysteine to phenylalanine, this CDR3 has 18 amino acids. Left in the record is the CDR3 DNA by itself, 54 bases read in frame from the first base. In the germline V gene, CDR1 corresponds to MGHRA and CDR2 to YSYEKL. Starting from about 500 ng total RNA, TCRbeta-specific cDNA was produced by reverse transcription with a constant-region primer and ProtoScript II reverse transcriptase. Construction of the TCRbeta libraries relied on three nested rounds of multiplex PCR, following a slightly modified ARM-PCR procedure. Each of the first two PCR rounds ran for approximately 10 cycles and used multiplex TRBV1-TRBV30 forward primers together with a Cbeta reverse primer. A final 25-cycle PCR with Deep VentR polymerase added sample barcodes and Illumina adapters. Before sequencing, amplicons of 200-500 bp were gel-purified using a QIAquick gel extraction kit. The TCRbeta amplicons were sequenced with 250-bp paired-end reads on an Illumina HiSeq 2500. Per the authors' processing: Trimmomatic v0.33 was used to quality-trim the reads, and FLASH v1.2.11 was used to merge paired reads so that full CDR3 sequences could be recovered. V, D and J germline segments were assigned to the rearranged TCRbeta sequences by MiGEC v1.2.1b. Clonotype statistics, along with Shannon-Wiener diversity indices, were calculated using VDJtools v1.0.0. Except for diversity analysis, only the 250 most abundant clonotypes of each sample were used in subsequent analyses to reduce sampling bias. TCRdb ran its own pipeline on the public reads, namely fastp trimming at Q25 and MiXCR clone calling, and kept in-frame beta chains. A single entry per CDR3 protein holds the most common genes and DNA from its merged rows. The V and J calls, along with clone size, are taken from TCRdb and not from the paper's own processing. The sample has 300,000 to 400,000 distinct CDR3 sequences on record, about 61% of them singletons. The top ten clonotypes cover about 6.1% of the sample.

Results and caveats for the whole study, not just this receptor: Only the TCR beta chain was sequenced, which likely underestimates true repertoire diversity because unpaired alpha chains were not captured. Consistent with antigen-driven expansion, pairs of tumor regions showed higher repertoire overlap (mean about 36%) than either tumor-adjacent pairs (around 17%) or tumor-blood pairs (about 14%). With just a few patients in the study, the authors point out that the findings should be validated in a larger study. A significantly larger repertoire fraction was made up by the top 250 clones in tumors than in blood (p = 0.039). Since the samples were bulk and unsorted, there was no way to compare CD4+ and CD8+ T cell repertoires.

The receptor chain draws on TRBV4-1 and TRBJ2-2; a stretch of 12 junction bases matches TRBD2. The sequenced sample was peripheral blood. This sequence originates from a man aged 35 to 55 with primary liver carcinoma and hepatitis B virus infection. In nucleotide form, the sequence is TGCGCCAGCAGCCACAGACTAGCGGGAGTGGATCGGACCGGGGAGCTGTTTTTT. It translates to CASSHRLAGVDRTGELFF.